What follows is one TCR beta chain and its context. Its antigen is still unknown. Sequence data for DNA of cultured CD4+ T cells were generated by the Oncomine TCR Beta short-read assay. In TCRdb, the PCR reads were re-called with MiXCR into one record per CDR3 protein. The sample lists about 10,000 distinct CDR3 sequences, under 65% seen once, with about 20% in the top ten. CDR1 is MNHEY, CDR2 SMNVEV, per germline (reference sequence). The CDR3 totals 14 residues. V lost 6 bases and J lost 5, with 16 bases in between. Noted treatment: roughly 10-day PBMC culture with coronavirus spike peptide pools or control peptides (ViraFEST assay). These data belong to a study of vaccination and CD4 T cells after COVID-19.

The sequencing input was CD4+ T cells from blood, cultured in vitro. The V and J genes are TRBV27 and TRBJ1-2, with D possibly TRBD1 on 6 matching bases. This clonotype originated in a human donor who had recovered from COVID-19. CDR3 in amino acids: CASSPPGAPYGYTF. CDR3 nucleotides: TGTGCCAGCAGCCCCCCAGGGGCGCCATATGGCTACACCTTC.